This T cell receptor (beta chain) emerged from a study of blood T cell repertoires in COVID-19. The protocol was immunoSEQ multiplex PCR, while the TCRdb copy is restricted to in-frame clones and leaves out a portion. In the table there are about 300,000 clones, around 90% of which are singletons. Germline CDR1 reads SQVTM; CDR2 reads ANQGSEA. The CDR3 consists of 14 residues. V was clipped by 5 bases and J by 4 bases, with 15 bases between them. This receptor was taken from a woman aged 30 to 39 who had recovered from COVID-19. The chain has TRBV29-1 and TRBJ2-1; D might be TRBD1 (6 bases). Sequencing used PBMCs or T cells enriched from blood (not recorded which). CDR3 sequence reads: CSVTGFRRYNEQFF. The CDR3 DNA is TGCAGCGTTACAGGGTTTCGGCGTTACAATGAGCAGTTCTTC.